This T cell receptor (beta chain) originates from a study of blood T cell repertoires in COVID-19 (TCRdb year 2020). About the full investigation: Samples from collaborators originated in the United States, Italy and Spain and spanned both the acute and convalescent phases of COVID-19. The prospective study material was composed of cDNA or gDNA derived from T cells, B-cell-depleted T cells, or PBMCs. The dataset comprised deeply sampled blood TCRbeta repertoires from subjects exposed to, actively infected with, or recovered from COVID-19. A freely available public database, intended as a resource for researchers studying the immune response to SARS-CoV-2, is where the repertoires were released. Samples were obtained from the ongoing ImmuneRACE study (first 160 participants) and from about 1,300 subjects provided by 6 global collaborators. The sample metadata nearly always contained a de-identified subject ID, COVID-19 status, age in years and sex. HLA class I and class II types, where available, came from metadata supplied by the sample provider rather than from assay-based typing.

Participants in the prospective study were aged about 18 to 89 years, lived in 20 to 30 United States geographic areas, and enrolled through a virtual design. To assign participants to cohorts, the prospective study relied on clinical history that participants themselves reported in a screening survey and a study questionnaire. Exposed participants were defined as having been in contact with someone with a PCR-confirmed or clinician-diagnosed COVID-19 case within 2 weeks of study entry. Mobile phlebotomists in the prospective study collected whole blood, serum and a nasopharyngeal or oropharyngeal swab from every participant. Over an approximately two-month period, participants in the prospective study had the option of providing additional blood draws and questionnaires. Blood samples from the prospective study were shipped frozen or at room temperature prior to DNA extraction. With regard to this clone: The antigen it binds to is not known. No quality values exist for individual bases; no much larger clone is one base distant.

TCRbeta CDR3 regions were amplified from genomic DNA by means of the immunoSEQ Assay, a bias-controlled multiplex PCR. In the original analysis: Within the assay, amplification of reference gene primers was used to estimate how many nucleated cells each sample contained. To quantify the absolute abundance of each unique TCRbeta CDR3 rearrangement, sequence reads were collapsed and filtered. For each sample, productive Simpson clonality was calculated as the square root of Simpson's diversity index over productive rearrangements. TCRdb retrieved this table from immuneACCESS and kept in-frame rearrangements only. Not all clones are present; in checked studies, unresolved V genes account for under half, and no reason is known for the remainder. That table is the source of V, J and clone size, and D and trimming were worked out from the DNA. Recorded for this sample are 250,000 to 350,000 clones; roughly 90% of them occurred a single time. Of the sample, 2.9% is held by the ten largest clones.

The paper's findings and limits, for the study overall: How much clinical and demographic metadata was included differed by source and by participant, and the metadata was provided uncurated.

The CDR3 goes from the cysteine to the phenylalanine over 17 residues. Of all the DNA, just the CDR3 is kept, 51 bases in frame from base 1. V and J are truncated by 2 bases and 2 bases respectively, leaving an intervening sequence of 18 bases. CDR1 and CDR2 (LNHDA, SQIVND) derive from the germline V gene (reference sequence). Sequencing input: PBMCs or T cells enriched from blood (not recorded which). This clonotype was obtained from a woman between 45 and 60 years old who had been exposed to COVID-19. The receptor chain draws on TRBV19 and TRBJ1-1; TRBD1 is a possible D gene, resting on 5 matching bases. CDR3 protein: CASSIRRKETANTEAFF. The nucleotides read TGTGCCAGTAGTATACGAAGGAAGGAGACAGCAAACACTGAAGCTTTCTTT.